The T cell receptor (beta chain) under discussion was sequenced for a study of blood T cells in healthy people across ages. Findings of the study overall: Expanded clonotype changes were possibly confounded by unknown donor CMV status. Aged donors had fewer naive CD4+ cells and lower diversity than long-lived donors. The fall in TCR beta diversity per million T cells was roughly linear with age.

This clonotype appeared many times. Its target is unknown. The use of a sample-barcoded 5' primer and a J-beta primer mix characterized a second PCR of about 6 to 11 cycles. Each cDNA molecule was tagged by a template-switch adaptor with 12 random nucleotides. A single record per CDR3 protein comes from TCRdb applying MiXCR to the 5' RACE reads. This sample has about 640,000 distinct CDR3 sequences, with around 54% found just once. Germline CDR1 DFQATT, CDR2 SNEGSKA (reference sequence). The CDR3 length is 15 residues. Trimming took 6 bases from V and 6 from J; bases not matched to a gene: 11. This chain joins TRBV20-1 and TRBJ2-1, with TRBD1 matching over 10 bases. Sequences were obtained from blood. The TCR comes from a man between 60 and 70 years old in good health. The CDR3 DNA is TGCAGTGCCCGGGTTGAAGGGACAGGGGTCAATGAGCAGTTCTTC. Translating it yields CSARVEGTGVNEQFF.